What follows are 19 T cell receptor beta chains derived from one specimen sequenced in a study of molecular identifiers for immune sequencing clone quantification. Each CDR3 protein is one row after TCRdb ran MiXCR on the PCR reads. In the table there are some 100,000 distinct CDR3 sequences, approximately 40% of which are singletons. The sequenced material came from naive CD8+ T cells from blood, with Jurkat cell RNA spiked in. Stated subset: FACS-sorted CD8+CD4-CCR7+CD45RA+ naive T cells. These receptors were obtained from a human donor in good health. Some libraries in this study had Jurkat cell RNA spiked in.

The CDR3 protein is CASSLMGGELFF. In DNA, the CDR3 is TGTGCCAGCAGTTTAATGGGCGGGGAGCTGTTTTTT. This chain connects TRBV28 to TRBJ2-2; D is uncertain. V lost 2 bases and J lost 7, with 5 bases in between. Germline lookup yields CDR1 MDHEN and CDR2 SYDVKM. The CDR3 runs to 12 residues.

The chain couples TRBV9 to TRBJ2-3, with D tentatively TRBD2 (6 bases). The CDR3 has 15 residues. V was trimmed by 6 bases and J by 5 bases, leaving 19 bases between them. Per the germline V gene, CDR1 is SGDLS and CDR2 is YYNGEE. The CDR3 spells CASTSSGTLLDTQYF. The CDR3 DNA follows: TGTGCCAGCACCTCTTCCGGGACTCTGTTAGATACGCAGTATTTT. Looking up the rest from reference TRBV9 and TRBJ2-3 gives the full variable domain: DSGVTQTPKHLITATGQRVTLRCSPRSGDLSVYWYQQSLDQGLQFLIQYYNGEERAKGNILERFSAQQFPDLHSELNLSSLELGDSALYFCASTSSGTLLDTQYFGPGTRLTVL.

On this clonotype: Since a much larger clone is just one base distant, this may be a read error. J is TRBJ1-5 and V is TRBV6-6; D might be TRBD1 (5 bases). The CDR3 runs to 14 residues. CDR1 is MNHNY, CDR2 SVGAGI, per germline (reference sequence). The V gene lost 10 bases and the J gene lost 1 base, with 14 bases spanning the gap. The CDR3 sequence: CANTGTGSNQPQHF. The CDR3, as DNA: TGTGCCAACACAGGAACTGGGAGCAATCAGCCCCAGCATTTT.

This clonotype was observed at least ten times. CDR3 sequence (DNA): TGCGCCACTTACTCTGGGGAGCTGTTTTTT. This encodes CATYSGELFF. The rearrangement joins TRBV10-2 to TRBJ2-2; D not certain. CDR1 is WSHSY and CDR2 is SAAADI in the germline V gene. The CDR3 length is 10 residues. V was cut by 10 bases and J by 8 bases, with 8 bases left in between.

The chain is built from TRBV11-3 and TRBJ2-2; a possible D gene is TRBD2 (5 bases). V shed 1 base and J shed 0 bases, with 15 bases lying between them. The CDR3 contains 18 residues. The germline CDR1 and CDR2 sequences are SGHNT and YENEEA. In DNA form, the CDR3 reads TGTGCCAGCAGCTTAGGCGGGTGGCAGGCCCCGAACACCGGGGAGCTGTTTTTT. The encoded protein is CASSLGGWQAPNTGELFF.

This clonotype occurred once. V usage is TRBV6-1 and J usage is TRBJ2-7, with D uncertain. This CDR3 is 12 amino acids long. V dropped 8 bases and J dropped 7 bases, with 15 bases sitting between them. From germline, CDR1 is MNHNS and CDR2 SASEGT. The CDR3 coding sequence is TGTGCCAGCCGGACGCCCGGCATGGAGCAGTACTTC. As protein: CASRTPGMEQYF.

In the case of this clonotype: One junction end does not reproduce the germline sequence, and a read error may be involved. This sequence joins TRBV20-1 and TRBJ2-7; 10 nucleotides line up with TRBD2. The germline gives CDR1 DFQATT, CDR2 SNEGSKA (reference sequence). The CDR3 is made up of 16 amino acids. CDR3 DNA sequence: TGCAGTGCTCGAGATCCCCTAGCGGGAGATTTCTACGAGCAGTACTTC. It is translated as CSARDPLAGDFYEQYF.

The chain couples TRBV7-9 to TRBJ1-1; 7 positions agree with TRBD1. CDR1 and CDR2 from the germline V gene are SEHNR and FQNEAQ (reference sequence). This CDR3 spans 14 amino acids. V dropped 5 bases and J dropped 5; count of bases not matched to a gene: 8. Here the CDR3 reads CASSPGDSPTEAFF. The CDR3 bases are TGTGCCAGCAGCCCGGGGGACAGTCCGACTGAAGCTTTCTTT.

This clonotype was counted between two and nine times. Compared with germline, one end of the junction differs, possibly owing to a read error. CDR3 DNA: TGTGCCAGCAGTTCCCTTACCGGACAGGGCACCAGGGAGCTGTTTTTT. Translated: CASSSLTGQGTRELFF. This sequence joins TRBV28 and TRBJ2-2; 8 bases are shared with TRBD1. Looked up from germline, CDR1 is MDHEN and CDR2 is SYDVKM. CDR3 length: 16 amino acids.

V is TRBV27 and J is TRBJ2-6, with TRBD1 matching over 12 bases. CDR3 length equals 19 residues. From germline, CDR1 is MNHEY and CDR2 SMNVEV (reference sequence). The V segment lost 3 bases and the J segment 2 bases; nucleotides outside the gene matches: 8. CDR3 amino acids: CASSFLGTGGVAGANVLTF. DNA of the CDR3: TGTGCCAGCAGTTTCCTTGGGACAGGGGGCGTTGCTGGGGCCAACGTCCTGACTTTC.

The J gene is TRBJ2-2, the V gene TRBV27; weak D call: TRBD2 (5 bases). The CDR3 sequence is 15 residues long. The germline V gene encodes CDR1 MNHEY and CDR2 SMNVEV (reference sequence). The V end lost 2 bases, the J end lost 4 bases, and 11 bases lay between the germline ends. CDR3 DNA sequence: TGTGCCAGCAGTTTAGGCTTCCGGGGCACCGGGGAGCTGTTTTTT. It translates to CASSLGFRGTGELFF.

This clonotype was observed at least ten times. The J gene is TRBJ2-3, the V gene TRBV13; TRBD2 agrees at 10 bases. Trimming took 3 bases from V and 3 from J; bases not matched to a gene: 3. The CDR3 runs to 15 residues. CDR1 and CDR2 from the germline V gene are PRHDT and FYEKMQ (reference sequence). The CDR3 protein is CASSLYSGRTDTQYF. The CDR3 bases are TGTGCCAGCAGCTTGTATAGCGGGAGGACAGATACGCAGTATTTT.

This clonotype showed up just a few times. The chain uses TRBV19 and TRBJ1-1; D call uncertain. The CDR3 runs to 15 residues. Germline CDR1 LNHDA, CDR2 SQIVND (reference sequence). Trimming took 1 base from V and 8 from J, leaving 17 bases between them. CDR3 nucleotides: TGTGCCAGTAGTATAGTCCCGGGTCTAGGGAAGGAAGCTTTCTTT. Translation gives CASSIVPGLGKEAFF.

Regarding this clonotype: This could be a read error, since a much larger clone is one nucleotide away. The V gene is TRBV6-2 or TRBV6-3, the J gene TRBJ2-2, with D perhaps given as TRBD1 or TRBD2 (5 bases each). Germline V gene sequence: CDR1 MNHEY, CDR2 SVGEGT. Trimming removed 11 bases from V and 6 bases from J, with 10 bases in between. The CDR3 runs 11 residues. CDR3 region: CAGDLAGELFF. CDR3 nucleotide sequence: TGTGCCGGGGACCTGGCCGGGGAGCTGTTTTTT.

This clonotype was observed at least ten times. This chain joins TRBV28 and TRBJ2-3, with D perhaps being TRBD1 or TRBD2 (6 bases each). Germline CDR1 reads MDHEN; CDR2 reads SYDVKM. Trimming shortened V by 3 bases and J by 3 bases, and 16 bases separated the two germline ends. The CDR3 runs 16 residues. The CDR3 region is CASSLEKTGGTDTQYF. Here the CDR3 DNA reads TGTGCCAGCAGTTTGGAGAAGACAGGAGGGACAGATACGCAGTATTTT.

This chain links TRBV20-1 with TRBJ2-1; the D is unclear. V lost 4 bases and J lost 0, with 7 bases in between. The CDR3 covers 13 residues. CDR1 and CDR2 (germline): DFQATT, SNEGSKA (reference sequence). The CDR3 protein is CSANSYSYNEQFF. The CDR3 DNA sequence: TGCAGTGCTAATAGCTACTCCTACAATGAGCAGTTCTTC.

To note about this clonotype: Germline and junction disagree at one end, which may indicate a read error. The V call is TRBV28, the J call TRBJ2-3, with 9 positions matching TRBD2. Germline V gene lookup returns CDR1 MDHEN and CDR2 SYDVKM. CDR3 length equals 17 residues. The CDR3 nucleotides are TGTGCCAGCGACGAGACTAGCGGCGAGTTAAGCACAGATACGCTGTATTTT. Translating gives CASDETSGELSTDTLYF.

Comment on this clonotype: A much bigger clone sits one base away, suggesting this may be a read error. The chain combines TRBV12-3 or TRBV12-4 with TRBJ1-5; TRBD1 might be the D (5 bases). V gave up 8 bases and J gave up 3 bases, with 23 bases separating them. The CDR3 runs 17 residues. The CDR3 is CASGSTIGASPNQPQHF. For the CDR3, the DNA is TGTGCCAGCGGTTCCACAATCGGGGCATCCCCCAATCAGCCCCAGCATTTT.

This clonotype appeared many times. V gene TRBV6-6 combines with J gene TRBJ2-7; 10 bases are shared with TRBD2. This CDR3 has 14 residues. Looked up from germline, CDR1 is MNHNY and CDR2 is SVGAGI (reference sequence). Unmatched junction bases numbered 5, after V lost 7 bases and J lost 2 bases. The CDR3 DNA sequence: TGTGCCAGCAAACCGGGACTAGCGCCCTACGAGCAGTACTTC. Protein: CASKPGLAPYEQYF.